This T cell receptor beta chain was identified during a study of T cells in tumors after PD-1 blockade (dated by TCRdb to about 2019). Looking at the study overall: Exclusion criteria were prior checkpoint blockade, use of systemic immunosuppressants, or recent radiotherapy or other anti-cancer therapy within 4 weeks. Ongoing daily vismodegib 150 mg was also given to a subset of patients during anti-PD-1 treatment. The study performed paired single-cell RNA and TCR sequencing on site-matched tumors from BCC or SCC patients before and after anti-PD-1 therapy. Patients were treated with either pembrolizumab 200 mg every 3 weeks or cemiplimab 350 mg every 2 weeks. Clinical response was assessed using RECIST version 1.1. Peripheral blood samples averaged around 110,000 TCR templates (range roughly 24,679-257,772) and roughly 34,000 unique clonotypes. To compare clonotypes in blood versus tumor, bulk TCR sequencing was run on 10 peripheral blood samples drawn from about five patients. Findings and caveats that apply to the study as a whole: Where the novel T cell clones came from was not determined, and possible sources could include lymphoid organs or rare unexpanded clones inside the tumor or in the tumor periphery. Around 45% of tumor TCR clonotypes were detected in blood, and some novel exhausted tumor clones were observed in pre-treatment blood, which was taken as suggesting peripheral recruitment.

From the cysteine through the phenylalanine, the CDR3 covers 16 amino acids. The retained sequence is limited to the CDR3, 48 bases, with the frame set at the first base. CDR1 and CDR2 are drawn from the germline V gene: KGHSH, LQKENI. The V end gives up 5 bases and the J end 1 base, leaving 5 bases in the junction not matched to a gene. A word on this clone: Which antigen it targets is not known. No base quality values were provided; no much bigger clone lies one nucleotide off.

The time point tag for this specimen amounts to: after anti-PD-1 therapy. For bulk TCRbeta sequencing, genomic DNA was extracted from tumor biopsies or peripheral blood, and input amounts ranged from roughly 600 ng to 6,004 ng. Every patient was a poor candidate for surgical resection and had histologically proven advanced or metastatic basal or squamous cell carcinoma. Of the roughly 10 patients in the basal cell carcinoma cohort, about eight underwent bulk tumor TCR sequencing. The immunoSEQ platform was used to carry out deep TCRbeta sequencing. The original methods were these. For further analysis, only productive rearrangements were exported out of the immunoSEQ Analyzer. T cell phenotypes were assigned to bulk TCRbeta clonotypes by matching to single-cell RNA+TCR-seq clones sharing the same TCRbeta sequence. Clone enrichment in tumor was calculated as tumor frequency divided by PBMC frequency from bulk TCR sequencing. GLIPH was used to sort TCRs into specificity groups, which are clusters of distinct TCRs that likely recognize common antigens through shared CDR3 motifs. TCRdb re-hosts the immuneACCESS table, in-frame sequences only. Its copies lack some clones; in the studies checked, an unresolved V gene accounts for under half of them, and the cause for the rest is not known. V and J calls and clone size are given by that table; D and trimming were obtained from the DNA. This sample holds almost 35,000 clones; about three quarters were observed only once. Less than 50% of the sample rests with the top ten.

The clonotype originates from a human donor with basal cell carcinoma. The sequence is built from TRBV18 and TRBJ2-1; 10 junctional bases match TRBD1. The sequenced sample was PBMCs, obtained after anti-PD-1 treatment. The CDR3 in this case is CASSDRQGASYNEQFF. The DNA sequence follows: TGTGCCAGCTCAGATCGACAGGGGGCATCCTACAATGAGCAGTTCTTC.